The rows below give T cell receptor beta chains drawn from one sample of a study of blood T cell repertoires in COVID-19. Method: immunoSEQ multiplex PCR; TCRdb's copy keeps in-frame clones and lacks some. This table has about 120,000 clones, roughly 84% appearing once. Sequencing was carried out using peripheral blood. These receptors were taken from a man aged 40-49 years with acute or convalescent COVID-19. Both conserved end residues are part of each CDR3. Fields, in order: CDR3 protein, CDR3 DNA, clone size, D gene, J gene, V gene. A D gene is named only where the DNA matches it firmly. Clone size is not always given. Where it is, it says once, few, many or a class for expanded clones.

CSASEGRLASGRGETQYF TGCAGTGCTAGTGAGGGGAGACTGGCTAGCGGGAGGGGAGAGACCCAGTACTTC . TRBD2 TRBJ2-5 TRBV20-1
CASSSSGTAGDEQFF TGTGCCAGCAGCTCTTCCGGGACAGCGGGCGATGAGCAGTTCTTC few . TRBJ2-1 TRBV7-3
CASSSTDTQYF TGTGCCAGCAGTTCGACAGATACGCAGTATTTT . . TRBJ2-3 TRBV6-5
CASRTGGGGTEAFF TGTGCCAGCAGAACGGGAGGGGGGGGAACTGAAGCTTTCTTT . . TRBJ1-1 TRBV6-5
CASSLAGFNEQFF TGTGCCAGCAGCTTAGCGGGGTTCAATGAGCAGTTCTTC few . TRBJ2-1 TRBV13
CASSIDLGGRVHEQYF TGTGCCAGTAGTATAGATCTGGGCGGGAGGGTCCACGAGCAGTACTTC few TRBD2 TRBJ2-7 TRBV19
CASSPRGQRDYGYTF TGTGCCAGCAGCCCGAGGGGGCAGAGAGACTATGGCTACACCTTC . TRBD1 TRBJ1-2 TRBV2
CASSEIADIAKNIQYF TGTGCCAGCAGTGAAATAGCGGACATAGCCAAAAACATTCAGTACTTC . . TRBJ2-4 TRBV6-1
CASSPGVLGTDTQYF TGCGCCAGCAGCCCAGGGGTTTTGGGCACAGATACGCAGTATTTT few . TRBJ2-3 TRBV5-1
CASQQGTLVKLFF TGTGCCAGCCAACAGGGTACCTTAGTAAAACTGTTTTTT few . TRBJ1-4 TRBV2
CASGFTGELISRTDTQYF TGTGCTAGTGGCTTCACAGGGGAATTGATCTCCCGCACAGATACGCAGTATTTT . TRBD1 TRBJ2-3 TRBV12-5
CASLRDSSYNSPLHF TGTGCCAGCCTCAGGGATAGCTCCTATAATTCACCCCTCCACTTT . . TRBJ1-6 TRBV2
CASQGKHEQYF TGTGCCAGTCAGGGTAAGCACGAGCAGTACTTC . . TRBJ2-7 TRBV2
CASSIEAGGTEAFF TGTGCCAGTAGTATTGAGGCAGGGGGAACTGAAGCTTTCTTT few TRBD1 TRBJ1-1 TRBV19
CASSYPTSTGLETQYF TGTGCCAGCAGTTACCCAACTTCGACAGGGCTGGAGACCCAGTACTTC . TRBD1 TRBJ2-5 TRBV6-6
CASSVGSGGTDTQYF TGTGCCAGCAGCGTAGGCAGCGGGGGCACAGATACGCAGTATTTT . TRBD2 TRBJ2-3 TRBV11-2
CASSSGQGGDEQYF TGTGCCAGCAGTTCCGGACAGGGGGGGGACGAGCAGTACTTC . TRBD1 TRBJ2-7 TRBV28
CASSSGVRGETQYF TGTGCCAGCAGTAGCGGGGTGAGAGGTGAGACCCAGTACTTC . TRBD2 TRBJ2-5 TRBV6-5
CAWSVRGGYYGYTF TGTGCCTGGAGTGTGCGCGGGGGATACTATGGCTACACCTTC . . TRBJ1-2 TRBV30
CASSPGDSRSYGYTF TGTGCCAGCTCACCTGGGGACAGCCGGAGCTATGGCTACACCTTC . TRBD1 TRBJ1-2 TRBV18
CASGRFFTDTQYF TGTGCCAGCGGGAGGTTCTTCACAGATACGCAGTATTTT . . TRBJ2-3 TRBV2
CASSPGLSYNEQFF TGTGCCAGCTCACCCGGACTTTCCTACAATGAGCAGTTCTTC . . TRBJ2-1 TRBV18
CASSLGRASGSSTDTQYF TGCGCCAGCAGCTTGGGACGGGCTAGCGGGAGTAGCACAGATACGCAGTATTTT . TRBD2 TRBJ2-3 TRBV5-1
CASTRAGAYGYTF TGTGCCAGCACCAGGGCTGGGGCCTATGGCTACACCTTC . . TRBJ1-2 TRBV28
CSVVRTGSTEAFF TGCAGCGTTGTCCGGACAGGGAGCACTGAAGCTTTCTTT . TRBD1 TRBJ1-1 TRBV29-1
CASSLGQVGSRETQYF TGTGCCAGCAGTTTGGGACAGGTTGGGTCTCGAGAGACCCAGTACTTC . TRBD1 TRBJ2-5 TRBV28
CASSFGLAGGPGEQFF TGCGCCAGCAGCTTTGGACTAGCGGGGGGTCCTGGGGAGCAGTTCTTC . TRBD2 TRBJ2-1 TRBV5-1
CASSARTGNYGYTF TGTGCCAGCAGCGCCCGGACAGGGAACTATGGCTACACCTTC . TRBD1 TRBJ1-2 TRBV5-6
CASRTGGNYGYTF TGTGCCAGCAGGACAGGGGGGAACTATGGCTACACCTTC . TRBD1 TRBJ1-2 TRBV2
CASSLTVQTNTGELFF TGTGCCAGCAGCTTGACAGTTCAAACGAACACCGGGGAGCTGTTTTTT . . TRBJ2-2 TRBV11-2
CASRWTGQNTEAFF TGTGCCAGCAGATGGACAGGGCAGAACACTGAAGCTTTCTTT . TRBD1 TRBJ1-1 TRBV6-5
CATSSRPDMNYGYTF TGTGCCACCAGCAGCCGTCCGGACATGAACTATGGCTACACCTTC . . TRBJ1-2 TRBV15
CASSWTGEVHSPLHF TGTGCCAGTAGTTGGACAGGGGAGGTGCATTCACCCCTCCACTTT . TRBD1 TRBJ1-6 TRBV19
CASSELQGIPETQYF TGTGCCAGCAGTGAGCTCCAGGGAATTCCAGAGACCCAGTACTTC . . TRBJ2-5 TRBV25-1
CASSDQGARADTQYF TGTGCCAGCAGTGACCAGGGGGCGAGGGCAGATACGCAGTATTTT . TRBD1 TRBJ2-3 TRBV2
CASSEAGQGAPRNYGYTF TGTGCCAGCAGTGAAGCGGGACAGGGGGCCCCCCGTAACTATGGCTACACCTTC . TRBD1 TRBJ1-2 TRBV6-1
CASSLEGAQVTEAFF TGTGCCAGCAGCTTGGAGGGGGCGCAGGTAACTGAAGCTTTCTTT once TRBD1 TRBJ1-1 TRBV7-9
CSVEDRVTGVTGELFF TGCAGCGTTGAAGATAGGGTGACAGGGGTCACCGGGGAGCTGTTTTTT . TRBD1 TRBJ2-2 TRBV29-1
CASSQRTGRMPQHF TGCGCCAGCAGCCAGCGGACCGGGAGAATGCCCCAGCATTTT . . TRBJ1-5 TRBV4-3
CASSPGLAGTGELFF TGTGCCAGCAGTCCCGGACTAGCGGGGACCGGGGAGCTGTTTTTT . TRBD2 TRBJ2-2 TRBV4-2
CASSLAGVYNEQFF TGCGCCAGCAGCTTAGCGGGAGTATACAATGAGCAGTTCTTC . TRBD2 TRBJ2-1 TRBV5-1
CASRSGNTEAFF TGCGCCAGCAGGTCAGGTAACACTGAAGCTTTCTTT . . TRBJ1-1 TRBV10-2
CASSQDRAYEQYF TGTGCCAGCAGCCAAGATCGCGCCTACGAGCAGTACTTC . . TRBJ2-7 TRBV14
CASRGSIGQGGNYGYTF TGTGCCAGCAGGGGTTCTATTGGACAGGGGGGGAACTATGGCTACACCTTC few TRBD1 TRBJ1-2 TRBV28
CASSPLTTGASGNTIYF TGTGCCAGCAGCCCCCTTACCACGGGTGCCTCTGGAAACACCATATATTTT . . TRBJ1-3 TRBV7-2
CATSRGPSGSSGELFF TGTGCCACCAGCAGAGGCCCTAGCGGGAGTTCCGGGGAGCTGTTTTTT . TRBD2 TRBJ2-2 TRBV15
CASSYALAASYNEQFF TGTGCCAGCAGTTACGCACTAGCGGCCTCCTACAATGAGCAGTTCTTC once TRBD2 TRBJ2-1 TRBV6-5
CASSVREGDLRQPQHF TGTGCCAGCAGTGTTCGAGAGGGGGACCTCCGTCAGCCCCAGCATTTT . . TRBJ1-5 TRBV6-1
CASSRSRGTNTGELFF TGTGCCAGCAGCCGCTCGCGCGGGACGAACACCGGGGAGCTGTTTTTT . . TRBJ2-2 TRBV6-6
CTSSPASGGTGYTF TGTACCAGCAGCCCTGCATCAGGGGGCACTGGCTACACCTTC . TRBD1 TRBJ1-2 TRBV4-2
CSVFTIQETQYF TGCAGCGTTTTCACAATCCAAGAGACCCAGTACTTC once . TRBJ2-5 TRBV29-1
CASSLKPSYEQYF TGTGCCAGCAGTTTAAAGCCATCCTACGAGCAGTACTTC . . TRBJ2-7 TRBV27
CAISGPTSGGGGTDTQYF TGTGCCATCAGTGGCCCGACTAGCGGGGGCGGAGGCACAGATACGCAGTATTTT . TRBD2 TRBJ2-3 TRBV10-3
CASSPGRVSTRGFTEAFF TGTGCCAGCAGCCCTGGCCGGGTTTCAACTCGGGGGTTCACTGAAGCTTTCTTT . . TRBJ1-1 TRBV7-9
CASSEVRISGNTIYF TGTGCCAGCAGTGAAGTCAGGATCTCTGGAAACACCATATATTTT . . TRBJ1-3 TRBV6-1
CASSQDPRGDTQYF TGTGCCAGCAGCCAAGACCCCCGGGGGGATACGCAGTATTTT . . TRBJ2-3 TRBV3-1/TRBV3-2
CSVVSGTGELFF TGCAGCGTTGTGAGCGGAACCGGGGAGCTGTTTTTT . . TRBJ2-2 TRBV29-1
CASSLRGNYNSPLHF TGTGCCAGCAGCTTACGGGGAAACTATAATTCACCCCTCCACTTT once . TRBJ1-6 TRBV5-6